Following are 13 T cell receptor beta chains from one sample sequenced in a study of PD-1 blockade in classical Hodgkin lymphoma. Every patient relapsed after autologous stem cell transplantation, and brentuximab vedotin exposure varied. The protocol was immunoSEQ multiplex PCR, while the TCRdb copy is restricted to in-frame clones and leaves out a portion. The repertoire holds about 21,000 clones, with around 68% as singletons. The sample in question was peripheral blood mononuclear cells (PBMCs), obtained at baseline. The receptors here all came from a human donor with classical Hodgkin lymphoma.

The chain links TRBV5-1 to TRBJ2-2; possibly TRBD1 or TRBD2 for D (5 bases each). CDR1 and CDR2 from the germline V gene are SGHRS and YFSETQ. This CDR3 comprises 17 residues. Trimming removed 4 bases at V and 4 bases at J, with 20 bases between. This chain's CDR3 is CASSGGRTSTGTGELFF. The CDR3 DNA is TGCGCCAGCAGCGGGGGTCGGACCTCTACGGGCACCGGGGAGCTGTTTTTT.

The rearrangement joins TRBV28 to TRBJ1-1, with D uncertain. V was pared by 5 bases and J by 0 bases, with 16 bases between. The CDR3 spans 16 residues. The V gene's germline CDR1 is MDHEN and CDR2 SYDVKM. This CDR3 reads CASSPNRVRLNTEAFF. The CDR3, as DNA: TGTGCCAGCAGTCCTAACCGCGTGCGGTTGAACACTGAAGCTTTCTTT. Filled out from reference TRBV28 and TRBJ1-1, the complete variable domain reads DVKVTQSSRYLVKRTGEKVFLECVQDMDHENMFWYRQDPGLGLRLIYFSYDVKMKEKGDIPEGYSVSREKKERFSLILESASTNQTSMYLCASSPNRVRLNTEAFFGQGTRLTVV.

This clone turned up a few times. The chain links TRBV6-6 to TRBJ2-3; perhaps D is TRBD1 or TRBD2 (6 bases each). CDR3 length: 14 amino acids. Per the germline V gene, CDR1 is MNHNY and CDR2 is SVGAGI (reference sequence). The V and J ends lost 10 bases and 1 base respectively, with 15 bases between them. The CDR3 bases are TGTGCCATCGACTGGGGGGCCGGCACAGATACGCAGTATTTT. Protein sequence: CAIDWGAGTDTQYF.

This sequence joins TRBV11-2 and TRBJ2-1; 13 nucleotides line up with TRBD2. Germline CDR1 and CDR2: SGHAT and FQNNGV. This CDR3 spans 17 amino acids. V gave up 0 bases and J gave up 4 bases; unmatched junction bases: 3. In DNA, the CDR3 is TGTGCCAGCAGCTTAGAACTAGCGGGAGGGATTTACAATGAGCAGTTCTTC. Amino acid sequence: CASSLELAGGIYNEQFF.

The chain links TRBV19 to TRBJ1-2; TRBD1 might be the D (6 bases). The germline V gene has CDR1 LNHDA and CDR2 SQIVND (reference sequence). Trimming took 0 bases from V and 4 from J, leaving 18 bases between them. The CDR3 length is 17 residues. CDR3 sequence: CASSIDPRRGDIYGYTF. CDR3 nucleotides: TGTGCCAGTAGTATAGACCCCCGAAGGGGGGATATCTATGGCTACACCTTC.

The chain links TRBV11-3 to TRBJ1-1; D not certain. The germline V and J ends were trimmed by 4 bases and 1 base, with 7 bases remaining between them. Germline values: CDR1 SGHNT, CDR2 YENEEA. The CDR3 is 13 residues long. The CDR3 sequence: CASSYQTNTEAFF. The DNA for the CDR3 is TGTGCCAGCAGCTACCAAACGAACACTGAAGCTTTCTTT.

This clone turned up a few times. The junction departs from the called germline gene at one end, perhaps through a read error. The J gene is TRBJ1-5, the V gene TRBV12-5; D call uncertain. The CDR3 totals 18 residues. Looked up from germline, CDR1 is LGHNT and CDR2 is FRNRAP. The CDR3 region has the DNA TGTGCTAGTGGGTTGGGCCCGGTTCCTCGAAGGTGGAATCAGCCCCAGCATTTT. It encodes CASGLGPVPRRWNQPQHF.

This clone was found a few times. V gene TRBV2 combines with J gene TRBJ1-6; TRBD1 agrees at 7 bases. V gave up 5 bases and J gave up 7 bases; unmatched junction bases: 8. Looked up from germline, CDR1 is SNHLY and CDR2 is FYNNEI. CDR3 length: 15 amino acids. CDR3 coding DNA: TGTGCCAGCAGTTTTGACAGGGTAGGGAATTCACCCCTCCACTTT. Its translation: CASSFDRVGNSPLHF.

The V and J genes are TRBV7-2 and TRBJ1-4; possibly TRBD1 for D (6 bases). Germline assignment: CDR1 SGHTA and CDR2 FQGNSA. CDR3 size: 15 residues. Trimming cost V 2 bases and J 1 base, with 8 bases left between them. The CDR3 region has the DNA TGTGCCAGCAGCTTAAGGGGGATAACTAATGAAAAACTGTTTTTT. Its protein is CASSLRGITNEKLFF.

This chain uses TRBV4-3 with TRBJ2-7; no firm D call. The germline CDR1 and CDR2 sequences are LGHNA and YSLEER. The V and J ends lost 0 bases and 3 bases respectively, with 6 bases between them. CDR3 length equals 13 residues. In nucleotides, the CDR3 is TGCGCCAGCAGCCAAGATTCACTCTACGAGCAGTACTTC. Translated: CASSQDSLYEQYF.

V usage is TRBV27 and J usage is TRBJ1-5; the D is unclear. V lost 8 bases to trimming and J lost 1 base, with 9 bases between them. The CDR3 runs to 13 residues. Per germline, CDR1 MNHEY and CDR2 SMNVEV (reference sequence). CDR3 in amino acids: CASGRASNQPQHF. The CDR3 DNA follows: TGTGCCAGCGGCCGGGCGAGCAATCAGCCCCAGCATTTT.

The CDR3 reads CASSPRQGGSNGNIQYF. The CDR3 region has the DNA TGTGCCAGTAGTCCCCGACAGGGGGGGTCAAATGGAAACATTCAGTACTTC. The genes are TRBV19 and TRBJ2-4, with 9 bases aligning to TRBD1. The V gene end was trimmed by 5 bases and the J gene end by 6 bases; junction bases not matched to a gene: 14. The CDR3 sequence is 17 residues long. Germline CDR1 is LNHDA and CDR2 is SQIVND (reference sequence).

CDR3 DNA: TGTGCCTGGAGTCCTGGGGTATCCGGCTACACCTTC. It codes for CAWSPGVSGYTF. The rearrangement uses TRBV30 and TRBJ1-2, with D unresolved. CDR3 length equals 12 residues. The germline V gene has CDR1 GTSNPN and CDR2 SVGIG (reference sequence). Trimming took off 2 bases at V and 8 bases at J, with 12 bases between the two ends.